These 3 T cell receptor beta chains originate from one sample sequenced in a study of blood T cell repertoires in COVID-19. Some clones are missing from TCRdb's copy, which holds only in-frame ones; the method was immunoSEQ multiplex PCR. Among some 150,000 clones, just under 85% were seen once, and the ten largest hold approximately 2.7%. The sample consisted of peripheral blood. Receptor source: a woman between 40 and 50 years old with active or convalescent COVID-19.

The V call is TRBV7-9, the J call TRBJ2-4, with 8 bases aligning to TRBD1. With 6 bases clipped from V and 5 bases from J, the junction kept 9 bases outside the gene matches. CDR3 length: 15 amino acids. The germline V gene encodes CDR1 SEHNR and CDR2 FQNEAQ (reference sequence). The CDR3 bases are TGTGCCAGCAGAAACAACACAGGGGGGCAAAACATTCAGTACTTC. This sequence encodes CASRNNTGGQNIQYF.

CDR3 nucleotides: TGTGCCATCAGTGGGGCGACAGGGGGCTATGGCTACACCTTC. Protein product: CAISGATGGYGYTF. The V gene is TRBV10-3, the J gene TRBJ1-2, with 9 bases identical to TRBD1. The V gene end was trimmed by 4 bases and the J gene end by 4 bases; junction bases not matched to a gene: 4. Germline V gives CDR1 ENHRY, CDR2 SYGVKD. This CDR3 contains 14 residues.

The chain combines TRBV19 with TRBJ1-2, with 9 nucleotides matching TRBD1. CDR1 and CDR2 from the germline V gene are LNHDA and SQIVND (reference sequence). This CDR3 contains 16 residues. The V gene end was trimmed by 3 bases and the J gene end by 3 bases; junction bases not matched to a gene: 8. The chain's CDR3 is CASSIDPDRGDYGYTF. Here the CDR3 DNA reads TGTGCCAGTAGTATTGATCCGGACAGGGGCGACTATGGCTACACCTTC.